The 21 T cell receptor beta chains in this list originate from one sample, sequenced in a study of blood T cells in healthy people across ages. A J-beta primer mix and a sample-barcoded 5' primer were used in a second PCR of about 6 to 12 cycles. TCRdb independently ran MiXCR on the 5' RACE reads; one entry per CDR3 protein. The sample lists some 750,000 distinct CDR3 sequences; 20% to 25% were seen once. Sequenced sample: blood. These receptors all come from a man between 65 and 85 years old in good health.

This rearrangement joins TRBV20-1 to TRBJ2-3; D remains ambiguous. Trimming cost V 0 bases and J 6 bases, with 16 bases left between them. The CDR3 consists of 15 residues. Per germline, CDR1 DFQATT and CDR2 SNEGSKA (reference sequence). The CDR3 DNA reads TGCAGTGCTAGAGATGGTGGAGTATCGTGGGATACGCAGTATTTT. Protein product: CSARDGGVSWDTQYF.

Ten or more counts support this clonotype. The chain couples TRBV29-1 to TRBJ1-2; D may be TRBD1 (6 bases). V dropped 1 base and J dropped 3 bases, with 12 bases sitting between them. There are 14 residues in the CDR3. Per germline, CDR1 SQVTM and CDR2 ANQGSEA. The CDR3 loop reads CSVEARGQDYGYTF. CDR3 DNA sequence: TGCAGCGTTGAAGCCCGGGGACAAGACTATGGCTACACCTTC.

In regard to this clonotype: A junction end diverges from the germline sequence, so it may reflect a read error. The rearrangement joins TRBV7-6 to TRBJ1-5; 9 nucleotides match TRBD1. CDR3 size: 15 residues. Germline loops: CDR1 SGHVS, CDR2 FNYEAQ. The CDR3 bases are TGTGCCGGCAGCTTAGGGACAGGGACGTGGGAGCCCCAGCATTTT. Translation: CAGSLGTGTWEPQHF.

This chain joins TRBV11-2 and TRBJ2-5; maybe TRBD2 (6 bases). Germline values: CDR1 SGHAT, CDR2 FQNNGV. The CDR3 loop spans 14 amino acids. Deletions cut 4 bases from V and 9 bases from J, with 18 bases between. The CDR3 reads CASSSGTPIFAQYF. The CDR3 region has the DNA TGTGCCAGCAGCTCCGGGACTCCCATTTTCGCCCAGTACTTC.

This clonotype was found a few times. This chain joins TRBV13 and TRBJ2-3; the D is unclear. Trimming pared 2 bases from V and 4 bases from J, leaving 7 bases between. Germline CDR1 reads PRHDT; CDR2 reads FYEKMQ (reference sequence). This CDR3 comprises 13 residues. The CDR3 DNA reads TGTGCCAGCAGCTTAAGATCGCCAGATACGCAGTATTTT. It yields the protein CASSLRSPDTQYF.

This clonotype was recorded a few times. The chain joins TRBV6-2 or TRBV6-3 to TRBJ2-1; 12 positions agree with TRBD2. After removal of 7 bases from V and 8 bases from J, the junction contained 21 bases not matched to a gene. There are 19 residues in the CDR3. The germline gives CDR1 MNHEY, CDR2 SVGEGT. The CDR3 sequence is CASTKPEMRLAGDRDEQFF. In nucleotides, the CDR3 is TGTGCCAGCACCAAGCCTGAAATGCGACTAGCGGGAGACAGGGATGAGCAGTTCTTC.

The rearrangement joins TRBV20-1 to TRBJ2-7; 9 bases agree with TRBD1. Germline V CDR1 and CDR2: DFQATT, SNEGSKA (reference sequence). Trimming took 8 bases from V and 3 from J; bases not matched to a gene: 8. The CDR3 has 13 amino acids. Written as DNA, the CDR3 is TGCAGTACCGAGGGACAGGGCCTCTACGAGCAGTACTTC. As protein: CSTEGQGLYEQYF.

This chain uses TRBV4-1 with TRBJ2-5; TRBD2 matches at 7 bases. Germline V gene sequence: CDR1 MGHRA, CDR2 YSYEKL. The CDR3 is 16 amino acids. V lost 0 bases, J lost 2 bases, and 6 bases stayed unmatched. For the CDR3, the DNA is TGCGCCAGCAGCCAAGAGGTGCGGGGGTCTCAAGAGACCCAGTACTTC. Amino acids: CASSQEVRGSQETQYF.

The genes are TRBV10-3 and TRBJ1-5; 7 positions match TRBD1. The CDR3 runs to 14 residues. V lost 0 bases to trimming and J lost 6 bases; unmatched junction nucleotides: 2. Germline CDR1 ENHRY, CDR2 SYGVKD. In DNA form, the CDR3 reads TGTGCCATCAGTGAGTCGGGACAGATTCAGCCCCAGCATTTT. It specifies CAISESGQIQPQHF.

V usage is TRBV7-9 and J usage is TRBJ1-2, with D perhaps matching TRBD1 (6 bases). Germline lookup yields CDR1 SEHNR and CDR2 FQNEAQ (reference sequence). The CDR3 totals 18 residues. V dropped 5 bases and J dropped 3 bases, with 25 bases sitting between them. CDR3 loop: CASSPLSLTGMVDYGYTF. DNA of the CDR3: TGTGCCAGCAGCCCCCTTTCCCTCACAGGGATGGTTGACTATGGCTACACCTTC.

J is TRBJ1-3 and V is TRBV12-3 or TRBV12-4, with 9 bases identical to TRBD1. The CDR3 loop spans 16 amino acids. J was trimmed by 1 base and V by 5 bases; bases with no gene match: 6. As DNA, the CDR3 is TGTGCCAGCAGTATGACCGGGACAGGGTCTGGAAACACCATATATTTT. It is translated as CASSMTGTGSGNTIYF.

In its sample, this clonotype was seen a few times. The rearrangement links TRBV28 to TRBJ2-5; D might be TRBD1 (5 bases). Trimming removed 2 bases from V and 6 bases from J, with 19 bases in between. Germline V gives CDR1 MDHEN, CDR2 SYDVKM. The CDR3 is 16 residues long. The DNA for the CDR3 is TGTGCCAGCAGTTTAATAGGGATTACCTTGGGGCAGACCCAGTACTTC. Its protein product is CASSLIGITLGQTQYF.

This clonotype has just a few counts. The rearrangement uses TRBV29-1 and TRBJ2-7, with D possibly being TRBD1 (5 bases). Trimming left V 2 bases short and J 5 bases short, with 13 bases between. The CDR3 spans 13 residues. The V gene's germline CDR1 is SQVTM and CDR2 ANQGSEA. CDR3 in DNA: TGCAGCGTTGAAAGGGATCAGGGAAACGAGCAGTACTTC. Its protein product is CSVERDQGNEQYF.

This clonotype has just a few counts. This sequence joins TRBV5-1 and TRBJ2-4; D gene uncertain. In germline, CDR1 is SGHRS, CDR2 YFSETQ. The CDR3 length is 16 residues. The V and J ends lost 4 bases and 1 base respectively, with 15 bases between them. Written as DNA, the CDR3 is TGCGCCAGCAGCCAGGTCGTCATTGGGGCCAAAAACATTCAGTACTTC. It translates to CASSQVVIGAKNIQYF.

The gene calls are TRBV2 and TRBJ2-5; no clear D. V was clipped by 5 bases and J by 3 bases, with 10 bases between them. The V gene's germline CDR1 is SNHLY and CDR2 FYNNEI. CDR3 size: 13 residues. The CDR3 DNA follows: TGTGCCAGCAGTAAGGGCCGAGAAGAGACCCAGTACTTC. This sequence encodes CASSKGREETQYF.

This clonotype was counted a few times. The genes are TRBV29-1 and TRBJ2-4; 12 nucleotides match TRBD2. The V segment lost 8 bases and the J segment 7 bases; nucleotides outside the gene matches: 6. This CDR3 comprises 13 residues. Germline CDR1 is SQVTM and CDR2 is ANQGSEA. CDR3 nucleotides: TGCAGCTTCAGACTAGCGGGAGTTAACATTCAGTACTTC. Translation: CSFRLAGVNIQYF. Using reference TRBV29-1 and TRBJ2-4 for the parts outside the CDR3, the full variable domain is SAVISQKPSRDICQRGTSLTIQCQVDSQVTMMFWYRQQPGQSLTLIATANQGSEATYESGFVIDKFPISRPNLTFSTLTVSNMSPEDSSIYLCSFRLAGVNIQYFGAGTRLSVL.

The V and J genes are TRBV19 and TRBJ1-5; the match to TRBD1 covers 10 bases. The CDR3 has 18 amino acids. Germline values: CDR1 LNHDA, CDR2 SQIVND (reference sequence). J gave up 0 bases and V 5 bases, and 10 bases lay outside the gene matches. The DNA for the CDR3 is TGTGCCAGTAGTCCAATGACAGGGGGCCGGTCTAGCAATCAGCCCCAGCATTTT. It encodes CASSPMTGGRSSNQPQHF.

This clonotype was detected only a few times. V gene TRBV7-8 combines with J gene TRBJ1-2, with D possibly being TRBD1 (6 bases). CDR3 length: 17 residues. The V end lost 5 bases, the J end lost 7 bases, and 26 bases lay between the germline ends. Germline CDR1 SGHVS, CDR2 FQNEAQ. The CDR3 loop reads CASSPLTGRITLGGYTF. CDR3 coding DNA: TGTGCCAGCAGCCCTCTGACAGGCCGTATTACGTTGGGTGGCTACACCTTC.

The rearrangement links TRBV4-2 to TRBJ2-5; no clear D gene. Germline V gene sequence: CDR1 LGHNA, CDR2 YNFKEQ. There are 13 residues in the CDR3. V was pared by 0 bases and J by 3 bases, with 5 bases between. DNA for the CDR3: TGTGCCAGCAGCCAAGAGGGCAAAGAGACCCAGTACTTC. Amino acid sequence: CASSQEGKETQYF.

The V gene is TRBV29-1, the J gene TRBJ2-7; D assignment may be TRBD1 or TRBD2 (5 bases each). Germline V gene data show CDR1 as SQVTM and CDR2 as ANQGSEA. The CDR3 is 11 amino acids. V shed 7 bases and J shed 9 bases, with 16 bases lying between them. The CDR3 region is CSARTGGLQYF. The CDR3 nucleotides read TGCAGCGCTAGAACAGGAGGTTTGCAGTACTTC.

There are a few counts of this clonotype. The chain couples TRBV3-1 to TRBJ1-1, with D tentatively TRBD1 (5 bases). This CDR3 comprises 14 residues. The germline V gene encodes CDR1 LGHDT and CDR2 YNNKEL (reference sequence). V gave up 0 bases and J gave up 5 bases, with 10 bases separating them. CDR3 DNA: TGTGCCAGCAGCCAAGAATGGGGGGGAACTGAAGCTTTCTTT. Translating it yields CASSQEWGGTEAFF.